The text below deals with one T cell receptor beta chain. Its matching antigen is unknown. Sequencing ends 3 residues short of the CDR3 end; the germline J gene provides the rest. This CDR3 spans 14 amino acids. Germline-derived CDR1 and CDR2 are KGHSH and LQKENI. V lost 7 bases to trimming and J lost 6 bases, with 18 bases between them. The data are from a study of T cells in women clearing cervical HPV infection. Whole-study context: Cases: HPV16-related CIN3 or worse on histology, a couple of invasive cancers. HLA type could not be excluded as a confounder.

Only in-frame clones appear in the TCRdb table, and some are missing; sequencing was by immunoSEQ multiplex PCR. The specimen's table records tens of thousands of clones. Study findings and constraints: CIN3+ cases had significantly higher TCR repertoire richness than controls, but evenness did not differ. It is unknown whether associations predate infection; no effector/memory or HPV-specific sorting.

This receptor was identified in a woman aged 18-70 years with a cervical HPV16 infection that either progressed to CIN3+ or cleared (not recorded which). The material sequenced was blood buffy coat. The chain joins TRBV18 to TRBJ1-1; D uncertain. The CDR3 bases that were read are TGTGCCAGCTGTTCTGATCTCAGTGTGGCTGAA. Amino acids: CASCSDLSVAE. The CDR3, in full, reads CASCSDLSVAEAFF.